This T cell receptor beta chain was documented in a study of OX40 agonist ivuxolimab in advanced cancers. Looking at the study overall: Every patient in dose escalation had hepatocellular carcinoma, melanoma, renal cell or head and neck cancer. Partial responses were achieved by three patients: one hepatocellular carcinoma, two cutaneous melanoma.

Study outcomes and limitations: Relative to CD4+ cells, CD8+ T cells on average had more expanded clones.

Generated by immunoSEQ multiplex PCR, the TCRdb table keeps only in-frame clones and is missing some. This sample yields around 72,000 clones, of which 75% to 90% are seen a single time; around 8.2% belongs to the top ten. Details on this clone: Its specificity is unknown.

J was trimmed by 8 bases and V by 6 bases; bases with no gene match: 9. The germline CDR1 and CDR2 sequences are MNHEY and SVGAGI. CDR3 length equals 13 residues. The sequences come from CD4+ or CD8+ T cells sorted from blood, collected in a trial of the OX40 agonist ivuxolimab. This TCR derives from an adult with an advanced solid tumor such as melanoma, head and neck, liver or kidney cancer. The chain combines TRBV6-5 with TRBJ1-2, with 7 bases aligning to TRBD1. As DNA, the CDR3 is TGTGCCAGCAGCGTTACGACAGGGACCGGCTACACCTTC. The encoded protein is CASSVTTGTGYTF.